The entry that follows covers one TCR beta chain sequence. Antigen specificity is unknown. These data originate in a study of OX40 agonist ivuxolimab in advanced cancers. Overall study context: Patients' therapy was ivuxolimab, an antibody that acts as an agonist of OX40 (CD134). Having had anti-PD-1, anti-PD-L1 or anti-CTLA-4 therapy before was allowed, and more than 35% had some. General observations from the study: Among the lowest peripheral clonal expansion occurred in 0.1-3.0 mg/kg partial responders.

Trimming shortened V by 1 base and J by 7 bases, and 6 bases separated the two germline ends. The CDR3 runs to 12 residues. Germline values: CDR1 KGHSH, CDR2 LQKENI. Produced via immunoSEQ multiplex PCR; TCRdb's table is partial and in-frame only. The table shows under 70,000 clones, with 92% occurring only once. Peripheral blood came from all dose cohorts at three timepoints. The sequence derives from an adult with an advanced solid tumor such as melanoma, head and neck, liver or kidney cancer. The material sequenced was CD4+ or CD8+ T cells sorted from blood, taken in a trial of the OX40 agonist ivuxolimab. The chain combines TRBV18 with TRBJ2-3; D is unclear. As DNA, the CDR3 is TGTGCCAGCTCACCACAGGGCTATACGCAGTATTTT. Encoded protein: CASSPQGYTQYF.